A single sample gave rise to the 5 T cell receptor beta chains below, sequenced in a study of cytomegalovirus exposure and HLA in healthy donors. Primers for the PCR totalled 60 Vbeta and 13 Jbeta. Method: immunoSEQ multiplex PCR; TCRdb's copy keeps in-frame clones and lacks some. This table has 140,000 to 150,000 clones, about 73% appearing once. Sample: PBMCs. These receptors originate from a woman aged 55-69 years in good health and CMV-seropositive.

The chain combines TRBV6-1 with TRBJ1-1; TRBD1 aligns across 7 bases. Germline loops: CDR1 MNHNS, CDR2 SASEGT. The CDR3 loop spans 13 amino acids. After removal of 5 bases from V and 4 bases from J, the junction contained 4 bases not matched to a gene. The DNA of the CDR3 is TGTGCCAGCAGTCTGACAGGGTTCACTGAAGCTTTCTTT. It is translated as CASSLTGFTEAFF.

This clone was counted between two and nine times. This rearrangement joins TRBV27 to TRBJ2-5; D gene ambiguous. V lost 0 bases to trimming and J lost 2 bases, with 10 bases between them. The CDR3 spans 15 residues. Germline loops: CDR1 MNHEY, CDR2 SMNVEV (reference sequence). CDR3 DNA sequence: TGTGCCAGCAGTTTATCTGACAACTCACAAGAGACCCAGTACTTC. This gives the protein CASSLSDNSQETQYF.

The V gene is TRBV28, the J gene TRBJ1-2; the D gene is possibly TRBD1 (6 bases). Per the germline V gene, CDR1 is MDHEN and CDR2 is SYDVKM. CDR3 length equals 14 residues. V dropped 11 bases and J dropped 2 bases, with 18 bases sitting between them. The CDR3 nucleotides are TGTGCCGCCGGTTTGGGGGCGCAAAACTATGGCTACACCTTC. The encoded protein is CAAGLGAQNYGYTF.

In DNA form, the CDR3 reads TGTGCCAGCTCACGGGGCGGGAGAGGTTACAATGAGCAGTTCTTC. The encoded protein is CASSRGGRGYNEQFF. The rearrangement links TRBV18 to TRBJ2-1, with TRBD2 matching over 7 bases. V was pared by 4 bases and J by 4 bases, with 7 bases of the junction left unmatched. The CDR3 covers 15 residues. Germline lookup yields CDR1 KGHSH and CDR2 LQKENI.

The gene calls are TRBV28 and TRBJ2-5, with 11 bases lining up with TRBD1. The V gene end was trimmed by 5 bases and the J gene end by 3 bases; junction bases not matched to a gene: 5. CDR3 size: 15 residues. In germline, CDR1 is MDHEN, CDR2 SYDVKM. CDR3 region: CASSPDRGREETQYF. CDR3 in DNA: TGTGCCAGCAGTCCGGACAGGGGGCGCGAAGAGACCCAGTACTTC.